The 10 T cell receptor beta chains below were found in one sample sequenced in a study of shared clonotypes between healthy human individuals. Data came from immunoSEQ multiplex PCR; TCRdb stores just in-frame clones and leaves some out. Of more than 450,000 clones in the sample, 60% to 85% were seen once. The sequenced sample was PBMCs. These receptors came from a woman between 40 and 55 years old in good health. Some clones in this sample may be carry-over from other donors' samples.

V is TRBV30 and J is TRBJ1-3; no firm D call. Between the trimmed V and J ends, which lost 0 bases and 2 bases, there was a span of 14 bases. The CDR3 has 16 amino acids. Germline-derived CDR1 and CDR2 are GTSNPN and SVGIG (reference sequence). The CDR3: CAWSVLWRSAGNTIYF. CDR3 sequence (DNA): TGTGCCTGGAGTGTACTATGGCGGTCTGCTGGAAACACCATATATTTT.

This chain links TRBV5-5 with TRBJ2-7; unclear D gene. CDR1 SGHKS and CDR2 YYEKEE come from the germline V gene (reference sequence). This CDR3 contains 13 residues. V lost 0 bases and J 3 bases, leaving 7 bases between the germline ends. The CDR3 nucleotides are TGTGCCAGCAGCTTGGAGACCGGCTACGAGCAGTACTTC. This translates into CASSLETGYEQYF.

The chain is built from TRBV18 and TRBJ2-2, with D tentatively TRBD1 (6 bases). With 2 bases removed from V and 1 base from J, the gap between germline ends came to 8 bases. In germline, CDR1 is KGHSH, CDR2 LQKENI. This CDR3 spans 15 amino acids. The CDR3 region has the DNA TGTGCCAGCTCACCATGGACAGAGAACACCGGGGAGCTGTTTTTT. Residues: CASSPWTENTGELFF.

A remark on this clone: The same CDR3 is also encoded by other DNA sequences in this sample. The CDR3, as DNA: TGTGCCAGCAGTTTATCAGGCAGCGTCAATGAGCAGTTCTTC. Translation gives CASSLSGSVNEQFF. The chain employs TRBV28 and TRBJ2-1; D not resolved. CDR1 is MDHEN, CDR2 SYDVKM, per germline. Trimming pared 1 base from V and 6 bases from J, leaving 10 bases between. The CDR3 consists of 14 residues.

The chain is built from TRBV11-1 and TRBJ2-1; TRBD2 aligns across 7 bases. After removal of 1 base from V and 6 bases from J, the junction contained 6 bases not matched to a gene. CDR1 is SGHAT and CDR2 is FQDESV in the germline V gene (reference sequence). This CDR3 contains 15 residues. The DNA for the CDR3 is TGTGCCAGCAGCTTAGGGTCGGCTAGCGGCAATGAGCAGTTCTTC. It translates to CASSLGSASGNEQFF.

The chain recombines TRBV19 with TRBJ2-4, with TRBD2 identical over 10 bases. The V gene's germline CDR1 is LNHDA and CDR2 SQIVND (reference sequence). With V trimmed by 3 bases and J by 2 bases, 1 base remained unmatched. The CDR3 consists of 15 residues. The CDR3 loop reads CASSMGLASKNIQYF. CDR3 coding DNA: TGTGCCAGTAGTATGGGACTAGCGTCCAAAAACATTCAGTACTTC. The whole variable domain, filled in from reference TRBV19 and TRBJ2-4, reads DGGITQSPKYLFRKEGQNVTLSCEQNLNHDAMYWYRQDPGQGLRLIYYSQIVNDFQKGDIAEGYSVSREKKESFPLTVTSAQKNPTAFYLCASSMGLASKNIQYFGAGTRLSVL.

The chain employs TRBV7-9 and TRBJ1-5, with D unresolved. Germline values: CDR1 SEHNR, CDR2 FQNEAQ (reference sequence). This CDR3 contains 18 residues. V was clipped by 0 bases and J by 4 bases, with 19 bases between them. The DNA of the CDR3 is TGTGCCAGCAGCTTAGCATCAAACCGGGCAGAAAGAAATCAGCCCCAGCATTTT. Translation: CASSLASNRAERNQPQHF.

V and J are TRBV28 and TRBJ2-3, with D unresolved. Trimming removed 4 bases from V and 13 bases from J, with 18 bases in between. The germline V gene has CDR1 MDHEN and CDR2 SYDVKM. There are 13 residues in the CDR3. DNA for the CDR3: TGTGCCAGCAGTTCACCCCCCCGCGCTGTTAAGTATTTT. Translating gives CASSSPPRAVKYF.

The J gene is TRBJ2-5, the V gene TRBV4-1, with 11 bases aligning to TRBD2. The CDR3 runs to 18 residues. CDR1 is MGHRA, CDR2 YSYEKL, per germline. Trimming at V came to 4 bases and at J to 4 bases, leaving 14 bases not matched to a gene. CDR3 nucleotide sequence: TGCGCCAGCAGCCCATCATCCATAGCGGGAGGGCGAGTAGAGACCCAGTACTTC. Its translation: CASSPSSIAGGRVETQYF.

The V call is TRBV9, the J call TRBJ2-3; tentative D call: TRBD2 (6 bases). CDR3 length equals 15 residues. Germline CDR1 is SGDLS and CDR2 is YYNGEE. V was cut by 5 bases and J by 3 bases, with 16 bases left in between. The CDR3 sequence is CASSGGGLPTDTQYF. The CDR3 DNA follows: TGTGCCAGCAGTGGGGGAGGATTACCGACAGATACGCAGTATTTT.